Listed here are 7 T cell receptor beta chains from one sample, sequenced in a study of cytomegalovirus exposure and HLA in healthy donors (dated 2017 in TCRdb). Library prep was done by the immunoSEQ multiplex PCR assay. For the multiplex PCR, a mixture combining 60 forward primers for TCR Vbeta segments and 13 reverse primers for TCR Jbeta segments was used. What TCRdb holds here is the immuneACCESS table cut down to in-frame rearrangements. Part of the clones is not present; checked against another copy, under half of the missing clones reflect an unresolved V gene, and the others are unexplained. This sample's table has entries for roughly 80,000 clones. Around 13% of the sample goes to the ten largest clones. Input material: PBMCs. The receptors stem from a man between 50 and 59 years old in good health and CMV-seropositive.

The DNA for the CDR3 is TGTGCCAGCAGCTTACTACCATCTAACAATGAGCAGTTCTTC. The encoded protein is CASSLLPSNNEQFF. This chain uses TRBV11-2 with TRBJ2-1, with unresolved D. The CDR3 is 14 residues long. Per the germline V gene, CDR1 is SGHAT and CDR2 is FQNNGV. The V gene lost 2 bases and the J gene lost 5 bases, with 10 bases spanning the gap. The whole variable domain, filled in from reference TRBV11-2 and TRBJ2-1, reads EAGVAQSPRYKIIEKRQSVAFWCNPISGHATLYWYQQILGQGPKLLIQFQNNGVVDDSQLPKDRFSAERLKGVDSTLKIQPAKLEDSAVYLCASSLLPSNNEQFFGPGTRLTVL.

This chain links TRBV5-1 with TRBJ2-7, with no clear D. Germline lookup yields CDR1 SGHRS and CDR2 YFSETQ. The CDR3 loop spans 14 amino acids. Trimming left V 0 bases short and J 5 bases short, with 12 bases between. The CDR3 spells CASSLAGLLDEQYV. Written as DNA, the CDR3 is TGCGCCAGCAGCTTGGCAGGTTTGCTCGACGAGCAGTACGTC.

The genes are TRBV5-6 and TRBJ2-1; 14 nucleotides align to TRBD2. The CDR3 length is 14 residues. V lost 3 bases to trimming and J lost 9 bases; unmatched junction nucleotides: 2. Germline CDR1 reads SGHDT; CDR2 reads YYEEEE. The CDR3 nucleotides read TGTGCCAGCAGCTACGGACTAGCGGGAGGTGAGCAGTTCTTC. Encoded protein: CASSYGLAGGEQFF.

The V gene is TRBV11-3, the J gene TRBJ2-3, with 8 bases aligning to TRBD1. The CDR3 is 15 amino acids. CDR1 is SGHNT, CDR2 YENEEA, per germline. Trimming removed 3 bases from V and 4 bases from J; junction bases left unmatched: 6. This chain's CDR3 is CASSFGQGEADTQYF. CDR3 DNA sequence: TGTGCCAGCAGCTTTGGACAGGGTGAGGCAGATACGCAGTATTTT.

The gene calls are TRBV5-1 and TRBJ2-3, with TRBD1 as a possible D gene (7 bases). The germline V gene encodes CDR1 SGHRS and CDR2 YFSETQ. V was shortened by 0 bases and J by 2 bases, with 16 bases between the two germline ends. The CDR3 runs 17 residues. The CDR3 DNA reads as TGCGCCAGCAGCTTGGGGGCAGGGGGGAGAATCACAGATACGCAGTATTTT. Translation: CASSLGAGGRITDTQYF.

V is TRBV6-6 and J is TRBJ2-7; perhaps TRBD1 as D (6 bases). CDR3 length: 12 residues. V lost 5 bases, J lost 3 bases, and 8 bases lay in between. CDR1 is MNHNY and CDR2 is SVGAGI in the germline V gene (reference sequence). In DNA, the CDR3 is TGTGCCAGCAGTGGGGACAACTACGAGCAGTACTTC. It encodes CASSGDNYEQYF.

The CDR3 DNA reads TGTGCCAGCAGTGCCGGGACAGGATCCTACGAGCAGTACTTC. The encoded protein is CASSAGTGSYEQYF. This chain joins TRBV6-1 and TRBJ2-7; 8 bases line up with TRBD1. The J segment lost 1 base and the V segment lost 4 bases, leaving 3 bases of the junction unmatched. Germline V CDR1 and CDR2: MNHNS, SASEGT. This CDR3 is 14 amino acids long.